This T cell receptor beta chain was sequenced in a study of blood T cell repertoires in COVID-19 (dated by TCRdb to the early 2020s). General notes on the study: Samples from collaborators originated in the United States, Italy and Spain and spanned both the acute and convalescent phases of COVID-19. The prospective study material was composed of cDNA or gDNA derived from T cells, B-cell-depleted T cells, or PBMCs. The dataset comprised deeply sampled blood TCRbeta repertoires from subjects exposed to, actively infected with, or recovered from COVID-19. The repertoires were released in a freely available public database intended as a resource for research on the immune response to SARS-CoV-2. Samples came from the ongoing ImmuneRACE study (first 160 participants) plus 1,254 subjects from 6 global collaborators. Sample metadata almost always included a de-identified subject ID, COVID-19 status, age in years and sex. Where HLA class I and class II types were available, the types were taken from metadata supplied by the sample provider, not from assay-based typing. Broad study findings and their caveats: How much clinical and demographic metadata was included differed by source and by participant, and the metadata was provided uncurated.

As to this clone: Its antigen target is currently unknown. No quality values exist for individual bases; no much larger clone is one base distant.

Whole blood was collected in K2EDTA tubes by collaborating institutions according to the institutions' own protocols. For TCRbeta analysis, collaborators shipped samples in one of three forms: frozen whole blood, isolated PBMCs, or DNA extracted from either of those sample types. The CDR3 has 14 amino acids, counting the end cysteine and phenylalanine. The sequence is cut down to CDR3 DNA, 42 bases in frame from base 1. As encoded in the germline V gene, CDR1 is MDHEN while CDR2 is SYDVKM. V loses 6 bases at its end and J loses 7 bases; junction bases beyond the gene matches: 9. TCRbeta CDR3 regions were amplified from genomic DNA using the immunoSEQ Assay, a bias-controlled multiplex PCR. The published analysis was carried out like this. The number of nucleated cells in each sample was estimated from the amplification of reference gene primers within the assay. To quantify the absolute abundance of each unique TCRbeta CDR3 rearrangement, sequence reads were collapsed and filtered. For each sample, productive Simpson clonality was calculated by taking the square root of Simpson's diversity index across productive rearrangements. TCRdb carries this immuneACCESS record with in-frame sequences only. Its versions omit some clonotypes, under half of them owing to an unresolved V gene in the studies checked, with the rest unexplained. That table is the source of V, J and clone size, and D and trimming were worked out from the DNA. Within this sample are 150,000 to 200,000 clones, with 90% of them counted one time only. The biggest ten clones account for approximately 0.56% of the sample.

The rearrangement combines TRBV28 with TRBJ2-5; 9 bases in between match TRBD2. Sequenced sample: peripheral blood. The sequence derives from a man between 50 and 59 years old with acute or convalescent COVID-19. The CDR3 is CASRGSGGPWTQYF. The nucleotide sequence is given as TGTGCCAGCAGGGGTAGCGGGGGCCCTTGGACCCAGTACTTC.